The T cell receptor beta chain under discussion was sequenced for a study of naive and memory T cell subsets. The beta constant-region primer was an equimolar mix of two oligonucleotides covering TRBC1 and TRBC2. Ligation attached a single-stranded oligonucleotide with a 12-nucleotide UMI and the SP2 primer to the cDNA 3' end. TCRdb called the UMI-ligation and nested PCR reads again in MiXCR, with one record for every CDR3 protein. The repertoire includes some 87,000 distinct CDR3 sequences, more than 6.5% of them detected once, and roughly 1.5% sits in the top ten. This clonotype occurred many times. Separate alpha and beta amplification began at the second PCR step. Overnight CMV lysate stimulation of fresh PBMCs defined donor CMV status by CD4+ IFNgamma. Cells stained for CD3, CD4, CD8, CD45RA and CD27 were sorted into four subsets. The clonotype originates from a human donor in good health. The sequenced sample was central memory CD4+ T cells from blood.

This chain's CDR3 is CSAQARNINYGYTF. In DNA form, the CDR3 reads TGCAGCGCCCAAGCCAGGAATATAAACTATGGCTACACCTTC. The chain carries TRBV29-1 and TRBJ1-2; no clear D. The germline V and J ends were trimmed by 7 bases and 2 bases, with 17 bases remaining between them. The germline CDR1 and CDR2 sequences are SQVTM and ANQGSEA. The CDR3 covers 14 residues.